The 4 T cell receptor beta chains below come from one sample, sequenced in a study of blood T cell repertoires in COVID-19 (dated by TCRdb to about 2020). Receptors were amplified or captured by the immunoSEQ multiplex PCR assay. Sourced from immuneACCESS, this table was stored by TCRdb with only in-frame sequences that have V and J called. A share of the clones is absent; for the studies checked, an unresolved V gene accounts for under half, and the remainder has no known explanation. Recorded for this sample are roughly 87,000 clones; about three quarters of them occurred a single time. The ten largest make up over 13% of the sample. Source material: peripheral blood. These receptors all stem from a woman aged 80 or over with acute or convalescent COVID-19.

This chain uses TRBV28 with TRBJ1-2; 7 nucleotides line up with TRBD1. The germline gives CDR1 MDHEN, CDR2 SYDVKM. This CDR3 has 13 amino acids. The V gene end was trimmed by 8 bases and the J gene end by 7 bases; junction bases not matched to a gene: 10. CDR3 in amino acids: CASQRDRASGYTF. The CDR3 DNA sequence: TGTGCCAGCCAAAGAGACAGGGCTAGTGGCTACACCTTC.

The J gene is TRBJ2-5, the V gene TRBV7-6; 8 bases map to TRBD2. After removal of 1 base from V and 3 bases from J, the junction contained 1 base not matched to a gene. The CDR3 totals 14 residues. Germline loops: CDR1 SGHVS, CDR2 FNYEAQ. CDR3 amino acids: CASSLVAGKETQYF. CDR3 sequence (DNA): TGTGCCAGCAGCTTAGTAGCGGGGAAAGAGACCCAGTACTTC.

This clone was observed at least ten times. V is TRBV12-5 and J is TRBJ1-1, with no clear D. This CDR3 spans 17 amino acids. Germline loops: CDR1 LGHNT, CDR2 FRNRAP. V gave up 0 bases and J gave up 5 bases, with 19 bases separating them. DNA of the CDR3: TGTGCTAGTGGTTTGGTACTTGGAGTGCGGACGGGGACTGAAGCTTTCTTT. Translation gives CASGLVLGVRTGTEAFF.

The chain has TRBV7-9 and TRBJ1-6; D might be TRBD1 (6 bases). Trimming removed 4 bases from V and 0 bases from J, with 13 bases in between. The V gene's germline CDR1 is SEHNR and CDR2 FQNEAQ (reference sequence). The CDR3 runs to 17 residues. The CDR3 loop is CASSSDSIYSYNSPLHF. The CDR3 DNA sequence: TGTGCCAGCAGCTCGGACAGTATCTACTCCTATAATTCACCCCTCCACTTT. The full variable domain, rest sourced from reference TRBV7-9 and TRBJ1-6, is DTGVSQNPRHKITKRGQNVTFRCDPISEHNRLYWYRQTLGQGPEFLTYFQNEAQLEKSRLLSDRFSAERPKGSFSTLEIQRTEQGDSAMYLCASSSDSIYSYNSPLHFGNGTRLTVT.